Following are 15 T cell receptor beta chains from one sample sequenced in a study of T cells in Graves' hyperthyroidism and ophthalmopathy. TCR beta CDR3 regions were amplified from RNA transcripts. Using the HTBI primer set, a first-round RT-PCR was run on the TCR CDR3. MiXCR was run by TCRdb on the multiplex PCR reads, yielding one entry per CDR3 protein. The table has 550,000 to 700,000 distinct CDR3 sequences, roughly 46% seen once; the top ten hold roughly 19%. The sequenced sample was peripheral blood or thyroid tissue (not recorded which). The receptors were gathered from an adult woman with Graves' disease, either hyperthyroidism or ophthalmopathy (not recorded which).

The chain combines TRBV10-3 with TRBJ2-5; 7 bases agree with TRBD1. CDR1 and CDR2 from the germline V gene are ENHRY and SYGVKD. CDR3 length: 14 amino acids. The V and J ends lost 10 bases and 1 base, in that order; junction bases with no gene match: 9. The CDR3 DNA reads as TGTGCCAGCAGCACGGGACAGACCCAAGAGACCCAGTACTTC. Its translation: CASSTGQTQETQYF.

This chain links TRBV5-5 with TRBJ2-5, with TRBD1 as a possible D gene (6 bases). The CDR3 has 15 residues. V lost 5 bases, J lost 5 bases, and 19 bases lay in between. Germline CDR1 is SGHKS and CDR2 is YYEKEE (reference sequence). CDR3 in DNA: TGTGCCAGCAGGGTACAGGGTGGCGGTGCGGAGACCCAGTACTTC. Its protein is CASRVQGGGAETQYF. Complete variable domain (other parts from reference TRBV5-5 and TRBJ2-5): DAGVTQSPTHLIKTRGQQVTLRCSPISGHKSVSWYQQVLGQGPQFIFQYYEKEERGRGNFPDRFSARQFPNYSSELNVNALLLGDSALYLCASRVQGGGAETQYFGPGTRLLVL.

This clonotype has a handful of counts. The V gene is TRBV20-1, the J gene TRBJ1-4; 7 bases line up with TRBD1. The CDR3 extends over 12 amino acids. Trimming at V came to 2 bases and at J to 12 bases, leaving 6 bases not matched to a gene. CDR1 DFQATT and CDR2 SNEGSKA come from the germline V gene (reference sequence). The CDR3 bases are TGCAGTGCTAGACAGGGGGGGCGACAACTGTTTTTT. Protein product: CSARQGGRQLFF.

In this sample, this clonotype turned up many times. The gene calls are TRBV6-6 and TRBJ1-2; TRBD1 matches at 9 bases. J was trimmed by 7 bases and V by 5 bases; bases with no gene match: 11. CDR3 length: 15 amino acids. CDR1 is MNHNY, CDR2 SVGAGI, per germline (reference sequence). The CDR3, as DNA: TGTGCCAGCAGTAAGGGGACAGGGACGTCCCTTGGCTACACCTTC. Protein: CASSKGTGTSLGYTF.

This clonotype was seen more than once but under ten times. The CDR3 nucleotides read TGTGCCATCAGGACACAGGGGGGCTCCCGCTCTGGGGCCAACGTCCTGACTTTC. It codes for CAIRTQGGSRSGANVLTF. V gene TRBV10-3 combines with J gene TRBJ2-6; 8 nucleotides line up with TRBD1. V dropped 6 bases and J dropped 0; count of bases not matched to a gene: 10. The CDR3 spans 18 residues. Germline values: CDR1 ENHRY, CDR2 SYGVKD.

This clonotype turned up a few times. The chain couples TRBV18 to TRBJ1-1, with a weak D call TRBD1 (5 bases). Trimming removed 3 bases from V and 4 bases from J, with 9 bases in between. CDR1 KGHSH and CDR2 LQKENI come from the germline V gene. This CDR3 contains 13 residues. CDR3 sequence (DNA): TGTGCCAGCTCACCGGGGGTGGGCACTGAAGCTTTCTTT. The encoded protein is CASSPGVGTEAFF.

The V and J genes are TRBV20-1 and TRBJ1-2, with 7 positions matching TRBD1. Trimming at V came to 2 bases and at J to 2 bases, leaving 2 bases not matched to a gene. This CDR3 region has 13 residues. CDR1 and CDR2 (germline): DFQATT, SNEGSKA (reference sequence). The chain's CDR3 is CSARRTGNYGYTF. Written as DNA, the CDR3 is TGCAGTGCTAGACGGACAGGAAACTATGGCTACACCTTC.

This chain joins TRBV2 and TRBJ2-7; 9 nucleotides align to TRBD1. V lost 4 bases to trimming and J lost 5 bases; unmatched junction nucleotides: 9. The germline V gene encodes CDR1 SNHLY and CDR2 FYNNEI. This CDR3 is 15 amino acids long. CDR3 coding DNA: TGTGCCAGCAGTGCTGGACAGGGGTGGACAGACGAGCAGTACTTC. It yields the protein CASSAGQGWTDEQYF.

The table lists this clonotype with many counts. CDR3: CASSSKIFGETQYF. Written as DNA, the CDR3 is TGTGCCAGCAGCTCCAAAATTTTCGGGGAGACCCAGTACTTC. V and J are TRBV11-2 and TRBJ2-5; D not resolved. The V end lost 4 bases, the J end lost 5 bases, and 14 bases lay between the germline ends. Germline V CDR1 and CDR2: SGHAT, FQNNGV. The CDR3 runs 14 residues.

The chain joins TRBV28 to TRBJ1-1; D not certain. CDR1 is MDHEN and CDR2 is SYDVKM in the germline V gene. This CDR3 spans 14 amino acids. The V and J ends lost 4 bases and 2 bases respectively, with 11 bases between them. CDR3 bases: TGTGCCAGCAGTTCCCATGCAGCCAACACTGAAGCTTTCTTT. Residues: CASSSHAANTEAFF.

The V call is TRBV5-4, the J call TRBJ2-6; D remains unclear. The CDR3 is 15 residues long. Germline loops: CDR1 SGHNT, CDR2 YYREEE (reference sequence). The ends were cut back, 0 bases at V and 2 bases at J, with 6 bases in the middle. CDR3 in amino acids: CASSLASPGANVLTF. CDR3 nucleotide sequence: TGTGCCAGCAGCTTGGCCAGCCCTGGGGCCAACGTCCTGACTTTC. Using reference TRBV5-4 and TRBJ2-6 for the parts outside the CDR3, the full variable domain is ETGVTQSPTHLIKTRGQQVTLRCSSQSGHNTVSWYQQALGQGPQFIFQYYREEENGRGNFPPRFSGLQFPNYSSELNVNALELDDSALYLCASSLASPGANVLTFGAGSRLTVL.

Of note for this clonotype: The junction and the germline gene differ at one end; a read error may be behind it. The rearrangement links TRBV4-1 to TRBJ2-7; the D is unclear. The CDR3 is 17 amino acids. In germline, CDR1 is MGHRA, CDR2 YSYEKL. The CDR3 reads CASSQEVPGQGSYEQYF. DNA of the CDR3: TGTGCCAGCAGCCAAGAAGTGCCAGGCCAAGGGTCCTACGAGCAGTACTTC.

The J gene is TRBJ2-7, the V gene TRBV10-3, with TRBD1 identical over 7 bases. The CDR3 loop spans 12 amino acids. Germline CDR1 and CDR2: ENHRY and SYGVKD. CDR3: CVTGDSGYEQYF. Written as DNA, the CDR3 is TGTGTCACCGGGGACAGCGGTTACGAGCAGTACTTC.

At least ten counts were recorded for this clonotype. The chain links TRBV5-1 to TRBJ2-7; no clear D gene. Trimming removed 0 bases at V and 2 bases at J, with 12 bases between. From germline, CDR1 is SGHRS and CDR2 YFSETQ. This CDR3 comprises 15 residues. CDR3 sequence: CASSLASGPTYEQYF. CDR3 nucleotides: TGCGCCAGCAGCTTGGCCTCCGGGCCTACCTACGAGCAGTACTTC. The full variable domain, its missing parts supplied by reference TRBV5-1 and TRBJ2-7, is KAGVTQTPRYLIKTRGQQVTLSCSPISGHRSVSWYQQTPGQGLQFLFEYFSETQRNKGNFPGRFSGRQFSNSRSEMNVSTLELGDSALYLCASSLASGPTYEQYFGPGTRLTVT.

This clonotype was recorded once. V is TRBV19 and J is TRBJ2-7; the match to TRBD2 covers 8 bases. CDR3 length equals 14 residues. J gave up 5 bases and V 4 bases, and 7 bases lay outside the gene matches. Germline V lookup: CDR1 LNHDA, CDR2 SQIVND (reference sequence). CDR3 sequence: CASSTKRELDEQYF. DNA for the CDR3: TGTGCCAGTAGTACAAAGCGGGAGCTAGACGAGCAGTACTTC.